This TCR beta chain derives from a study of blood T cells in healthy people across ages. Study findings and constraints: The unknown donor CMV status may have confounded expanded clonotype changes.

This clonotype was seen a few times. Its antigen is as yet unknown. The CDR3 has 14 amino acids. V was pared by 5 bases and J by 4 bases, with 11 bases between. Combining a sample-barcoded 5' primer with a J-beta primer mix, a second PCR ran for about 6 to 11 cycles. Through a template-switch adaptor with 12 random nucleotides, each cDNA molecule received a tag. TCRdb redid the calling of the 5' RACE reads with MiXCR, one entry per CDR3 protein. This sample yields roughly 700,000 distinct CDR3 sequences, of which 20% to 25% are seen a single time; under 10% belongs to the top ten. The same sample was also studied in work on T cells of mothers and their children. That work adds: Three healthy Caucasian mothers and their six children donated. In unrelated and related pairs, TCR recombination output is shaped in a similar way by thymic selection.

The TCR originated in a boy between 10 and 17 years old in good health. Material: blood. V and J are TRBV12-3 or TRBV12-4 and TRBJ2-2; D is unclear. CDR3: CASSLRAPTGELFF. Here the CDR3 DNA reads TGTGCCAGCAGTCTTCGAGCCCCCACCGGGGAGCTGTTTTTT.